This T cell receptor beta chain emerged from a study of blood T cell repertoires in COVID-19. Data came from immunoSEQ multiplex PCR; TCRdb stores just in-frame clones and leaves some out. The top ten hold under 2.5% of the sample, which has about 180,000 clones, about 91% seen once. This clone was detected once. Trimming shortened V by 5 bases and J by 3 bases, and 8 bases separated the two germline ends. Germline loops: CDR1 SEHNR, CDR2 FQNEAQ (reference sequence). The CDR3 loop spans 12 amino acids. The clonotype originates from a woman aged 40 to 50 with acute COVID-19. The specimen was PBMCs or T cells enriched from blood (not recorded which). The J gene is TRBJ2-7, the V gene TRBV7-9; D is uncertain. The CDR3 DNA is TGTGCCAGCAGCGCAGGTGGCTACGAGCAGTACTTC. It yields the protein CASSAGGYEQYF. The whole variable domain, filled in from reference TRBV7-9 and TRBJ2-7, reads DTGVSQNPRHKITKRGQNVTFRCDPISEHNRLYWYRQTLGQGPEFLTYFQNEAQLEKSRLLSDRFSAERPKGSFSTLEIQRTEQGDSAMYLCASSAGGYEQYFGPGTRLTVT.